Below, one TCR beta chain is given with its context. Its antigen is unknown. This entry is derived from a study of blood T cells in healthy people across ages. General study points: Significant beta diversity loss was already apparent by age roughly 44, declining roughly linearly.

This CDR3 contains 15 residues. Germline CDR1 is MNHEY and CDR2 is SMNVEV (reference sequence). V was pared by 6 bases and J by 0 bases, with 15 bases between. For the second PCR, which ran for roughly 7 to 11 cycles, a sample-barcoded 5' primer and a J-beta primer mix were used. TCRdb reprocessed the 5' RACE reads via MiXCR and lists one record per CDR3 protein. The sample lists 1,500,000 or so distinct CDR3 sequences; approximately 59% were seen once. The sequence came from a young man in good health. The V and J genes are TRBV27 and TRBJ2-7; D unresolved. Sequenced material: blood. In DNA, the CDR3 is TGTGCCAGCAGCCTCCGGCCGCAGAGCTCCTACGAGCAGTACTTC. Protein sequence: CASSLRPQSSYEQYF.